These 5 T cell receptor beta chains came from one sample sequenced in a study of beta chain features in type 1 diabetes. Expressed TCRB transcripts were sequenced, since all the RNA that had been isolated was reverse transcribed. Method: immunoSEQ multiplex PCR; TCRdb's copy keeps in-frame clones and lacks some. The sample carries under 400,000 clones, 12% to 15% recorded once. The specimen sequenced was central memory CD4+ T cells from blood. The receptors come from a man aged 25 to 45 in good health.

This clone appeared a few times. The CDR3 reads CASSPGGSYGYTF. CDR3 nucleotide sequence: TGTGCCAGCAGTCCTGGGGGGTCCTATGGCTACACCTTC. This chain links TRBV6-1 with TRBJ1-2; possibly TRBD1 for D (5 bases). Trimming cost V 5 bases and J 4 bases, with 11 bases left between them. This CDR3 is 13 amino acids long. Germline V CDR1 and CDR2: MNHNS, SASEGT.

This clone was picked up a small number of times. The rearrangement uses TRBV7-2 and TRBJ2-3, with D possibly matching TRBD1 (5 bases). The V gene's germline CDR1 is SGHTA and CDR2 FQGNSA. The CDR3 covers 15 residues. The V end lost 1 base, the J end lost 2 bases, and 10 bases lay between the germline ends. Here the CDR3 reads CASSLGSRDTDTQYF. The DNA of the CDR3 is TGTGCCAGCAGCTTAGGGTCCAGGGACACAGATACGCAGTATTTT.

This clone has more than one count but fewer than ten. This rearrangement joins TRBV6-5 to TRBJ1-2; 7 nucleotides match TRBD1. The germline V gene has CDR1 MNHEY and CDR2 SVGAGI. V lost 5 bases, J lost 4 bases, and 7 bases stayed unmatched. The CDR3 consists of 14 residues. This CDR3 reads CASSEGTERYGYTF. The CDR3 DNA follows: TGTGCCAGCAGTGAGGGGACAGAGCGCTATGGCTACACCTTC.

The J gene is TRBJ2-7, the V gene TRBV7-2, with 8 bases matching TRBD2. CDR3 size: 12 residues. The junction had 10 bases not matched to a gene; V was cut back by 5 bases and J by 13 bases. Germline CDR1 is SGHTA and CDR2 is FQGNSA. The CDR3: CASSPGASGLYV. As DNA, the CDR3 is TGTGCCAGCAGCCCAGGAGCTAGCGGGCTTTACGTC.

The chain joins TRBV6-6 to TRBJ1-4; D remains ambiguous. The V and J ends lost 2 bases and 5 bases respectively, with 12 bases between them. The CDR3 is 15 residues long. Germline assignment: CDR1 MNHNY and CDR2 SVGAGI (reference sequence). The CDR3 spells CASSYDFLGNEKLFF. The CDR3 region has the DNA TGTGCCAGCAGTTACGATTTTCTGGGAAATGAAAAACTGTTTTTT.